This T cell receptor beta chain was recovered during a study of T-cell reconstitution after alpha-beta-depleted transplantation in children. Unique molecular identifiers tagged the TCRbeta library. One entry per CDR3 protein, called by TCRdb with MiXCR from the PCR reads. Of 600,000 to 700,000 distinct CDR3 sequences listed, 16% are singletons. The germline V and J ends were trimmed by 2 bases and 1 base, with 5 bases remaining between them. CDR1 and CDR2 from the germline V gene are MNHEY and SVGAGI. The CDR3 spans 13 residues. This clonotype has a count of ten or more. The sequences come from PBMCs from the stem cell graft donor, collected from the stem cell graft. The rearrangement joins TRBV6-5 to TRBJ1-1; D is undetermined. The receptor was derived from a human donor who donated a stem cell graft to a child with acute myeloid leukemia. The CDR3 sequence: CASSYGENTEAFF. The DNA for the CDR3 is TGTGCCAGCAGTTACGGGGAGAACACTGAAGCTTTCTTT.